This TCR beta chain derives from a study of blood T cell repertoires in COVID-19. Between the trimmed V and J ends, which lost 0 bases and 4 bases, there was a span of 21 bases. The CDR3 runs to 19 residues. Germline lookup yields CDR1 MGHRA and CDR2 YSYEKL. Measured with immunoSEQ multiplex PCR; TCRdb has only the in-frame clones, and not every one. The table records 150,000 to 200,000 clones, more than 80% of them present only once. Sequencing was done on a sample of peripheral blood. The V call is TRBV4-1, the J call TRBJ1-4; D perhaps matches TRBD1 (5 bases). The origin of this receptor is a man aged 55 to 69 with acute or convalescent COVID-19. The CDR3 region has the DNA TGCGCCAGCAGCCAAGATCACAGGCCGAAATGGCCCGGTAATGAAAAACTGTTTTTT. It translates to CASSQDHRPKWPGNEKLFF.